The 26 T cell receptor beta chains below all came from one sample that was sequenced in a study of metastatic and nonmetastatic thyroid tumors. TCRdb re-processed the PCR reads through MiXCR. Of tens of thousands of clones listed, under 15% were seen once; the top ten hold 14%. Thyroid surgery took place with no prior treatment in any patient. Material: blood. The receptors stem from a female donor with papillary thyroid cancer or a benign thyroid nodule (not recorded which). Some clones in this sample may be carry-over from other donors' samples.

This clone showed up many times. This chain links TRBV28 with TRBJ2-3; D not resolved. Germline V gene data show CDR1 as MDHEN and CDR2 as SYDVKM. The CDR3 sequence is 12 residues long. Trimming stripped 6 bases from V and 2 bases from J, with 6 bases between. The CDR3 DNA is TGTGCCAGCAGGGCATCCACAGATACGCAGTATTTT. It codes for CASRASTDTQYF.

The table lists this clone with many counts. A much larger clone is a single base away; this may be a read error. The chain recombines TRBV3-1 with TRBJ1-2; 7 bases map to TRBD1. CDR1 and CDR2 from the germline V gene are LGHDT and YNNKEL (reference sequence). CDR3 size: 14 residues. The CDR3 coding sequence is TGTGCCAGCAGCCACAGGGGGGATAACTATGGCTACGCCTTC. Translation: CASSHRGDNYGYAF.

This clone was observed at least ten times. The chain employs TRBV19 and TRBJ2-1; no definite D call. Germline CDR1 reads LNHDA; CDR2 reads SQIVND (reference sequence). Trimming removed 5 bases from V and 8 bases from J, with 25 bases in between. The CDR3 is 17 residues long. CDR3 in amino acids: CASSSSYGAKKRDEQFF. The CDR3, as DNA: TGTGCCAGTAGTTCCTCCTATGGAGCTAAGAAAAGAGATGAGCAGTTCTTC.

This clone came up many times. The V gene is TRBV20-1, the J gene TRBJ2-1; 8 nucleotides match TRBD1. CDR1 and CDR2 (germline): DFQATT, SNEGSKA (reference sequence). Unmatched junction bases numbered 8, after V lost 2 bases and J lost 8 bases. The CDR3 has 14 amino acids. The CDR3 spells CSARSGQGAYEQFF. The CDR3 nucleotides are TGCAGTGCTAGATCCGGCCAGGGGGCGTATGAGCAGTTCTTC.

This clone ranks as medium-sized. V gene TRBV30 combines with J gene TRBJ2-5, with D possibly TRBD1 on 6 matching bases. Trimming took off 0 bases at V and 1 base at J, with 12 bases between the two ends. CDR1 and CDR2 from the germline V gene are GTSNPN and SVGIG (reference sequence). The CDR3 covers 15 residues. CDR3 in DNA: TGTGCCTGGAGTGTGATTAGGGGGTTCCAAGAGACCCAGTACTTC. It translates to CAWSVIRGFQETQYF.

The gene calls are TRBV2 and TRBJ1-4; D is ambiguous. This CDR3 spans 13 amino acids. Trimming cost V 10 bases and J 4 bases, with 13 bases left between them. Germline CDR1 SNHLY, CDR2 FYNNEI. CDR3 residues: CATSKARNEKLFF. CDR3 sequence (DNA): TGTGCCACCTCGAAAGCTCGTAATGAAAAACTGTTTTTT.

The rearrangement links TRBV6-1 to TRBJ2-3; D remains unclear. This CDR3 has 16 residues. Deletions cut 1 base from V and 2 bases from J, with 13 bases between. CDR1 and CDR2 from the germline V gene are MNHNS and SASEGT. CDR3: CASSEEGPITTDTQYF. The CDR3 DNA reads TGTGCCAGCAGTGAAGAAGGACCCATCACCACAGATACGCAGTATTTT.

This clone was found many times. V usage is TRBV7-9 and J usage is TRBJ1-1; D gene ambiguous. Germline V gene sequence: CDR1 SEHNR, CDR2 FQNEAQ (reference sequence). The CDR3 sequence is 15 residues long. Between the trimmed V and J ends, which lost 4 bases and 5 bases, there was a span of 17 bases. The CDR3 DNA reads TGTGCCAGCAGCTGGGGATCAACGGAGGGAACTGAAGCTTTCTTT. Translation gives CASSWGSTEGTEAFF.

This clone showed up many times. Germline and junction disagree at one end, which may indicate a read error. Other DNA sequences in the same sample also yield this CDR3. V is TRBV19 and J is TRBJ1-5; D perhaps matches TRBD1 (6 bases). The CDR3 totals 14 residues. Germline values: CDR1 LNHDA, CDR2 SQIVND (reference sequence). The CDR3 DNA follows: TGTGCCAGTTTTTCGGGACAAGGGTTTCAGCCCCAGCACTTT. Protein: CASFSGQGFQPQHF.

This clone was detected many times. As DNA, the CDR3 is TGCGCCAGCAGCTTGGCTTATAGCGGAGGGATCACCGGGGAGCTGTTTTTT. Translation: CASSLAYSGGITGELFF. J is TRBJ2-2 and V is TRBV5-1, with D perhaps TRBD2 (6 bases). Germline V gives CDR1 SGHRS, CDR2 YFSETQ. Trimming cost V 0 bases and J 4 bases, with 16 bases left between them. The CDR3 contains 17 residues.

The chain couples TRBV5-6 to TRBJ2-7; D possibly uses TRBD1 or TRBD2 (6 bases each). Looked up from germline, CDR1 is SGHDT and CDR2 is YYEEEE. The V end lost 4 bases, the J end lost 4 bases, and 9 bases lay between the germline ends. The CDR3 totals 12 residues. The CDR3 spells CASSRGVYEQYF. In nucleotides, the CDR3 is TGTGCCAGCAGCAGGGGGGTGTACGAGCAGTACTTC.

This clone is deemed medium-sized. This chain joins TRBV5-1 and TRBJ1-1; 8 nucleotides agree with TRBD1. This CDR3 region has 14 residues. The V segment lost 4 bases and the J segment 6 bases; nucleotides outside the gene matches: 8. Germline CDR1 reads SGHRS; CDR2 reads YFSETQ. CDR3 amino acids: CASSLTGAYPEAFF. CDR3 DNA: TGCGCCAGCAGCCTGACAGGGGCGTACCCTGAAGCTTTCTTT.

This clone has ten or more counts. The same CDR3 also results from other DNA sequences found in this sample. The rearrangement uses TRBV28 and TRBJ2-7; D is unresolved. This CDR3 spans 17 amino acids. In germline, CDR1 is MDHEN, CDR2 SYDVKM. V gave up 3 bases and J gave up 0 bases, with 18 bases separating them. The DNA of the CDR3 is TGTGCCAGCAGTTTCGTCTTCCCCGTGGGAATCTCCTACGAGCAGTACTTC. Translated, it gives CASSFVFPVGISYEQYF.

The table lists this clone with many counts. The rearrangement uses TRBV20-1 and TRBJ2-5; D is uncertain. V dropped 5 bases and J dropped 2 bases, with 9 bases sitting between them. The germline gives CDR1 DFQATT, CDR2 SNEGSKA (reference sequence). The CDR3 runs 12 residues. The CDR3 DNA sequence: TGCAGTGCTCAAGAGCAACAAGAGACCCAGTACTTC. Translating it yields CSAQEQQETQYF.

This clone was observed at least ten times. The chain employs TRBV20-1 and TRBJ2-7; D is unclear. Trimming shortened V by 0 bases and J by 7 bases, and 25 bases separated the two germline ends. Germline V gives CDR1 DFQATT, CDR2 SNEGSKA (reference sequence). This CDR3 has 17 residues. The CDR3 protein is CSARDSHLGLRVWEQYF. Written as DNA, the CDR3 is TGCAGTGCTAGAGACTCCCATCTCGGGCTACGGGTCTGGGAGCAGTACTTC.

This clone appeared many times. This chain connects TRBV5-1 to TRBJ2-1; D gene unclear. The V end was cut by 0 bases, the J end by 5 bases, with 12 bases between. Germline lookup yields CDR1 SGHRS and CDR2 YFSETQ. This CDR3 is built from 15 residues. The CDR3 DNA follows: TGCGCCAGCAGCTTGGATCCAGGTTCGAACAATGAGCAGTTCTTC. This codes for CASSLDPGSNNEQFF.

This clone turned up a few times. V gene TRBV12-3 or TRBV12-4 combines with J gene TRBJ1-1; 7 nucleotides align to TRBD1. The CDR3 runs 17 residues. The V and J ends lost 2 bases and 3 bases, in that order; junction bases with no gene match: 12. Here the CDR3 reads CASSLSPRTGSDTEAFF. The CDR3 bases are TGTGCCAGCAGTTTATCCCCAAGGACAGGATCGGACACTGAAGCTTTCTTT.

This clone was counted ten times or more. The genes are TRBV5-7 and TRBJ2-2; 10 bases are a match to TRBD2. TRBV5-7 falls under the ORF class, with uncertain function. The ends lost 4 bases at V and 1 base at J; junction bases unmatched: 10. This CDR3 is 18 amino acids long. This CDR3 is CASSLPPGTSENTGELFF. CDR3 bases: TGTGCCAGCAGCCTCCCACCCGGGACTAGCGAGAACACCGGGGAGCTGTTTTTT.

In its sample, this clone was seen many times. V and J are TRBV29-1 and TRBJ1-2; 7 nucleotides align to TRBD1. Per the germline V gene, CDR1 is SQVTM and CDR2 is ANQGSEA. The CDR3 loop spans 13 amino acids. V gave up 7 bases and J gave up 2 bases; unmatched junction bases: 7. In DNA form, the CDR3 reads TGCAGCGACTCGACAGGGTCCAACTATGGCTACACCTTC. Amino acids: CSDSTGSNYGYTF. Full variable domain (remainder filled in from reference TRBV29-1 and TRBJ1-2): SAVISQKPSRDICQRGTSLTIQCQVDSQVTMMFWYRQQPGQSLTLIATANQGSEATYESGFVIDKFPISRPNLTFSTLTVSNMSPEDSSIYLCSDSTGSNYGYTFGSGTRLTVV.

This clone was counted ten times or more. The chain couples TRBV2 to TRBJ2-5; tentatively, D is TRBD1 (7 bases). Germline CDR1 is SNHLY and CDR2 is FYNNEI. The CDR3 runs to 13 residues. V was pared by 6 bases and J by 9 bases, with 17 bases between. As DNA, the CDR3 is TGTGCCAGCAGGGGGGGACAGTGGGGCGCCCAGTACTTC. Its translation: CASRGGQWGAQYF.

This clone was seen ten or more times. The chain combines TRBV6-1 with TRBJ1-1, with TRBD1 matching over 9 bases. CDR1 and CDR2 (germline): MNHNS, SASEGT. The CDR3 is 12 amino acids. Trimming cost V 1 base and J 10 bases; bases outside gene matches: 1. CDR3 bases: TGTGCCAGCAGTGAAGGGGGACAGGGAGCTTTCTTT. As protein: CASSEGGQGAFF.

This clone was counted a few times. This chain joins TRBV2 and TRBJ2-7, with D possibly being TRBD1 (5 bases). From germline, CDR1 is SNHLY and CDR2 FYNNEI. The CDR3 runs to 13 residues. Trimming removed 7 bases from V and 6 bases from J, with 16 bases in between. The CDR3 bases are TGTGCCAGCACATTCAGGGATCTCGGCGAGCAGTACTTC. Amino acids: CASTFRDLGEQYF.

This clone came up many times. The V call is TRBV7-2, the J call TRBJ1-1; no clear D. Trimming stripped 1 base from V and 7 bases from J, with 10 bases between. This CDR3 comprises 13 residues. Germline CDR1 is SGHTA and CDR2 is FQGNSA. The CDR3 DNA reads as TGTGCCAGCAGCTTAGGGGCAGGCGTTGAAGCTTTCTTT. It yields the protein CASSLGAGVEAFF.

Concerning this clone: This may arise from a read error, as a much more abundant clone is one base away. This chain links TRBV11-2 with TRBJ2-5; D possibly corresponds to TRBD2 (5 bases). Germline V lookup: CDR1 SGHAT, CDR2 FQNNGV. The CDR3 is 12 residues long. The CDR3 is CVSSLAVETQYF. CDR3 bases: TGTGTCAGCAGCCTAGCTGTAGAGACCCAGTACTTC.

This clone was counted at least ten times. The J gene is TRBJ1-1, the V gene TRBV3-1; D gene ambiguous. The CDR3 has 14 residues. V lost 4 bases and J 4 bases, leaving 13 bases between the germline ends. Germline V gives CDR1 LGHDT, CDR2 YNNKEL (reference sequence). The CDR3 sequence is CASSPPIRSTEAFF. The DNA of the CDR3 is TGTGCCAGCAGCCCCCCAATACGGAGCACTGAAGCTTTCTTT.

This clone was seen more than once but under ten times. The CDR3 DNA sequence: TGTGCCAGCAGCATGGTGAACTATGGCTACACCTTC. Encoded protein: CASSMVNYGYTF. The chain couples TRBV6-2 or TRBV6-3 to TRBJ1-2, with D unclear. The germline V gene encodes CDR1 MNHEY and CDR2 SVGEGT. Trimming pared 6 bases from V and 2 bases from J, leaving 7 bases between. The CDR3 has 12 amino acids.